Sequencing of this TCR beta chain was carried out in a study of cytomegalovirus exposure and HLA in healthy donors. The CDR3 has 14 amino acids. V lost 2 bases, J lost 7 bases, and 12 bases lay in between. Germline V CDR1 and CDR2: MNHNS, SASEGT. This clone was counted only a few times. Primers: 60 Vbeta forward and 13 Jbeta reverse. TCRdb's table, derived via immunoSEQ multiplex PCR, lists solely in-frame clones and lacks some. The sample contains roughly 120,000 clones, approximately 68% of which appear only once. Source material: PBMCs. The gene calls are TRBV6-1 and TRBJ2-4; D may be TRBD1 (6 bases). The source is a man aged 25 to 45 in good health and CMV-seropositive. Here the CDR3 reads CASSEQPGENIQYF. The CDR3 nucleotides are TGTGCCAGCAGTGAACAACCAGGGGAGAACATTCAGTACTTC.